This T cell receptor (beta chain) was sequenced for a study of cytomegalovirus exposure and HLA in healthy donors. Study information: There were about 85 million unique TCRs (from HLA-typed donors) in an early data release. The study's findings and limits: Available immune exposure information was restricted to CMV serostatus only.

As regards this clone: Its specificity is unknown.

All the people who gave samples were healthy bone marrow donors. Primers: 60 Vbeta forward and 13 Jbeta reverse. The protocol was immunoSEQ multiplex PCR, while the TCRdb copy is restricted to in-frame clones and leaves out a portion. The sample records 69,000 or so clones, around 76% being singletons. This TCR derives from a man between 18 and 35 years old in good health and CMV-seronegative. The sample was PBMCs.

The CDR3 loop reads CASSYWAAQGPEKLFF. CDR3 nucleotide sequence: TGTGCCAGCAGTTATTGGGCGGCACAGGGGCCTGAAAAACTGTTTTTT. The chain uses TRBV6-5 and TRBJ1-4; TRBD1 matches at 7 bases. V lost 3 bases, J lost 7 bases, and 11 bases stayed unmatched. The CDR3 contains 16 residues. CDR1 and CDR2 (germline): MNHEY, SVGAGI.